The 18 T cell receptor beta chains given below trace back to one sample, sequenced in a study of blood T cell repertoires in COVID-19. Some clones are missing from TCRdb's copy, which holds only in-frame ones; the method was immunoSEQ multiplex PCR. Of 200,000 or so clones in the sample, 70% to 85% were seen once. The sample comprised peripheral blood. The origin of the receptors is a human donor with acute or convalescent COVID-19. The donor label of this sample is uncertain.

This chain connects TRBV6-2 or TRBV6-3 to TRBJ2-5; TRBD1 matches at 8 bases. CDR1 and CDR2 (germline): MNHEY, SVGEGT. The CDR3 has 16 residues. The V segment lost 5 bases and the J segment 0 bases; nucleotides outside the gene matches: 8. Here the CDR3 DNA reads TGTGCCAGCAGTAACCGACAGGGGATTGACCAAGAGACCCAGTACTTC. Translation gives CASSNRQGIDQETQYF.

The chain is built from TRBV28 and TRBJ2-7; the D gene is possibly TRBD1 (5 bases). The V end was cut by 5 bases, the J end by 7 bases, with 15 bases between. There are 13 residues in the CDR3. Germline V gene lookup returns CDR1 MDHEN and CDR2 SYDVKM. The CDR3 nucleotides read TGTGCCAGCAGTGACTTGGACAAGGATGAGCAGTACTTC. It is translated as CASSDLDKDEQYF.

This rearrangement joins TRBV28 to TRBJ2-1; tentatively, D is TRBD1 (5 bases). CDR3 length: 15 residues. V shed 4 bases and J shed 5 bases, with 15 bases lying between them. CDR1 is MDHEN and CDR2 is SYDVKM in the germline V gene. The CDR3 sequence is CASSYQRGYNNEQFF. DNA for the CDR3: TGTGCCAGCAGTTACCAAAGGGGCTACAACAATGAGCAGTTCTTC.

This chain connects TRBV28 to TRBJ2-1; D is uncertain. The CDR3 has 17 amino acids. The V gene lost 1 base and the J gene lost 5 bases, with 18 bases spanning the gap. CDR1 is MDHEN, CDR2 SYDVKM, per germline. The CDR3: CASSLYTSPSLNNEQFF. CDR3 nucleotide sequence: TGTGCCAGCAGTTTATATACATCCCCATCCTTAAACAATGAGCAGTTCTTC.

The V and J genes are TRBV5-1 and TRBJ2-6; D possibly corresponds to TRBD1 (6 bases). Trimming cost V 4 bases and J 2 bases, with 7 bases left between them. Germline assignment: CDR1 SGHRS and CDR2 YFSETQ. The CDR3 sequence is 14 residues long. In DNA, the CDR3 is TGCGCCAGCAGCGCAGGGGCTGGGGCCAACGTCCTGACTTTC. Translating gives CASSAGAGANVLTF.

The CDR3 loop reads CASSLAADNEQFF. The CDR3, as DNA: TGCGCCAGCAGCTTGGCCGCAGACAATGAGCAGTTCTTC. The chain combines TRBV5-1 with TRBJ2-1; D not certain. Germline-derived CDR1 and CDR2 are SGHRS and YFSETQ. V was trimmed by 0 bases and J by 5 bases, leaving 6 bases between them. The CDR3 has 13 amino acids.

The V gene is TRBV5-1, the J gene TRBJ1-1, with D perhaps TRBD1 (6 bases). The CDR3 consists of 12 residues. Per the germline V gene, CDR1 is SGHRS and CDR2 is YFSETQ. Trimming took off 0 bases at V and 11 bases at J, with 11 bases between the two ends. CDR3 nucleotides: TGCGCCAGCAGCTTGGACAGGGTCAAGGCTTTCTTT. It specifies CASSLDRVKAFF.

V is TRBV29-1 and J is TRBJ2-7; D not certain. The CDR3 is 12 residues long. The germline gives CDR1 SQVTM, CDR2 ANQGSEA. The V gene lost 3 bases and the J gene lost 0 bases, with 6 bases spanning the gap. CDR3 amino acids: CSVEGSSYEQYF. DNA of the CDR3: TGCAGCGTTGAGGGCAGCTCCTACGAGCAGTACTTC.

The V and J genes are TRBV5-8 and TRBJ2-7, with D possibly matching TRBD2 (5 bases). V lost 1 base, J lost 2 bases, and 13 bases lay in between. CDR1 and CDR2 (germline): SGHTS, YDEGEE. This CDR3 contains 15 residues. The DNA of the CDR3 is TGTGCCAGCAGCTTGACCCTAGCTGGTACCTACGAGCAGTACTTC. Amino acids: CASSLTLAGTYEQYF.

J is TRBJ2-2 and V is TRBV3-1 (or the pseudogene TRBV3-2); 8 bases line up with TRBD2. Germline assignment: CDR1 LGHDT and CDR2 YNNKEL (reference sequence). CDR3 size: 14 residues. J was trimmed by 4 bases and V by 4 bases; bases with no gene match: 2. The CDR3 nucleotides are TGTGCCAGCAGCCTGAGCGGGAGCACCGGGGAGCTGTTTTTT. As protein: CASSLSGSTGELFF.

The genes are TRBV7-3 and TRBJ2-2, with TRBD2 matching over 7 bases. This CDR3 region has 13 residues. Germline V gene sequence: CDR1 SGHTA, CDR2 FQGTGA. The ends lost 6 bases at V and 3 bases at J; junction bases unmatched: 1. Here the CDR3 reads CASRAGDTGELFF. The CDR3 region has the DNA TGTGCCAGCAGGGCGGGAGACACCGGGGAGCTGTTTTTT.

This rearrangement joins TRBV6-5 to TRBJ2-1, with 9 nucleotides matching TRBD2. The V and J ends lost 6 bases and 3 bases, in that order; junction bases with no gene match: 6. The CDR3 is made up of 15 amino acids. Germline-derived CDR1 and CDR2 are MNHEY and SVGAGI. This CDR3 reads CASSRGLARYNEQFF. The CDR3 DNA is TGTGCCAGCAGCCGAGGACTAGCGCGCTACAATGAGCAGTTCTTC.

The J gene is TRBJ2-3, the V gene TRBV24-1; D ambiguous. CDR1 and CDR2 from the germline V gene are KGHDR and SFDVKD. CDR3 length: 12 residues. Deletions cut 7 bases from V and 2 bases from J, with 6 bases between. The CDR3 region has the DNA TGTGCCACCAGCGCGGACACAGATACGCAGTATTTT. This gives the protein CATSADTDTQYF.

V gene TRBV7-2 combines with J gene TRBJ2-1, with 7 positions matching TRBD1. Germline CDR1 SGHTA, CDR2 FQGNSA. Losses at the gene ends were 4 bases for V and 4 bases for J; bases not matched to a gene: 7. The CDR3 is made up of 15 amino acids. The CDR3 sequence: CASSSQTGMYNEQFF. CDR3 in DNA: TGTGCCAGCAGCTCCCAGACAGGGATGTACAATGAGCAGTTCTTC.

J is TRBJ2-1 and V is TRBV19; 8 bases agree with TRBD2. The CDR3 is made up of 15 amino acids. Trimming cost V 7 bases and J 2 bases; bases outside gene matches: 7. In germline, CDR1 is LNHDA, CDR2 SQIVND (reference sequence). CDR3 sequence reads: CASNRRAGAYNEQFF. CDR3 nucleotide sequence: TGTGCCAGTAATCGGCGAGCGGGAGCCTACAATGAGCAGTTCTTC. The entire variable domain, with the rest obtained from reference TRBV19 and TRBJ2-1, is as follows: DGGITQSPKYLFRKEGQNVTLSCEQNLNHDAMYWYRQDPGQGLRLIYYSQIVNDFQKGDIAEGYSVSREKKESFPLTVTSAQKNPTAFYLCASNRRAGAYNEQFFGPGTRLTVL.

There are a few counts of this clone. The CDR3 protein is CASSPRDSPYGYTF. DNA of the CDR3: TGTGCCAGTAGTCCTAGGGACTCCCCCTATGGCTACACCTTC. The chain is built from TRBV19 and TRBJ1-2, with D possibly being TRBD1 (5 bases). The CDR3 consists of 14 residues. The germline V gene has CDR1 LNHDA and CDR2 SQIVND (reference sequence). V dropped 5 bases and J dropped 4 bases, with 14 bases sitting between them.

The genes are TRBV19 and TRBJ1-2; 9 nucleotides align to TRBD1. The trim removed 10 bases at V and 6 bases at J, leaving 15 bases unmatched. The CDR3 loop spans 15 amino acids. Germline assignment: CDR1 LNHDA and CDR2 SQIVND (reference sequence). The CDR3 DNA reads TGTGCCACATACCGACAGGGGGGAGGAACTCATGGCTACACCTTC. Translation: CATYRQGGGTHGYTF.

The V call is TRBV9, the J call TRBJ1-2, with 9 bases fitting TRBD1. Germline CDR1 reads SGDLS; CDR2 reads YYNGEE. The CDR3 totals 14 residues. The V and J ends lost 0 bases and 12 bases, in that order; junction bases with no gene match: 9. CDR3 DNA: TGTGCCAGCAGCGTAGCCCCGGGACAGGGAACGAACACCTTC. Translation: CASSVAPGQGTNTF.